These T cell receptor beta chains were read from a single sample in a study of T cells after yellow fever vaccination. Via MiXCR, TCRdb re-called the 5' RACE reads, giving one row per CDR3 protein. The sample holds some 320,000 distinct CDR3 sequences; around 9.3% are singletons and the top ten take 3% to 4%. The material was CD4+ T cells sorted from PBMCs, obtained 5 days after the yellow fever booster vaccination. The receptor set was obtained from a young man who received the YFV17D yellow fever vaccine. The CDR3 runs from the conserved cysteine through the conserved F or W. The order of the fields is D gene, clone size, J gene, V gene, CDR3 DNA, CDR3 protein. A D gene is named only where the DNA matches it firmly. Clone size is not always given. Where it is, it says once, few, many or a class for expanded clones.

NA NA TRBJ1-4 TRBV4-1 TGCGCCAGCAGCCAAGTGGGGAGGAGCGGGAATGAAAAACTGTTTTTT CASSQVGRSGNEKLFF
TRBD1 few TRBJ2-1 TRBV4-1 TGCGCCAGCAGCCGAGAACAGGGGACCAATGAGCAGTTCTTC CASSREQGTNEQFF
TRBD2 NA TRBJ2-5 TRBV20-1 TGCAGTGCGGAGGGCCCTAGCGGTAGACAAGAGACCCAGTACTTC CSAEGPSGRQETQYF
TRBD2 few TRBJ2-2 TRBV27 TGTGCCAGCACCGGACTAGCGGGGGGCCTACAGAACACCGGGGAGCTGTTTTTT CASTGLAGGLQNTGELFF
NA NA TRBJ2-1 TRBV5-1 TGCGCCAGCAGCTTGGTAGATCTGGAGGGGGGAGGCTCCTACAATGAGCAGTTCTTC CASSLVDLEGGGSYNEQFF
NA NA TRBJ1-4 TRBV5-5 TGTGCCAGCAGCTTGCCGGGGGCTAATGAAAAACTGTTTTTT CASSLPGANEKLFF
NA few TRBJ2-2 TRBV4-3 TGCGCCAGCAGCCAAGTTGGCGGGGCAGACCGGGAGCTGTTTTTT CASSQVGGADRELFF
NA many TRBJ2-5 TRBV11-2 TGTGCCAGCAGCTTAGCGGGCGGGGCCGAGACCCAGTACTTC CASSLAGGAETQYF
TRBD1 once TRBJ1-1 TRBV5-1 TGCGCCAGCAGCTTCTGGCCGGGACAGGGGGCCCTAGCGGCGGCTTTCTTT CASSFWPGQGALAAAFF
TRBD1 few TRBJ2-7 TRBV24-1 TGTGCCACCAGTGTGGGACAGCTATGCGAGCAGTACTTC CATSVGQLCEQYF
NA NA TRBJ2-5 TRBV18 TGTGCCAGCTCACCACGAGATTGGGTTGGTGAAGAGACCCAGTACTTC CASSPRDWVGEETQYF
NA many TRBJ2-7 TRBV6-5 TGTGCCAGCAGTTACCGGGTGTCAGGGGGGCGCGAGCAGTACTTC CASSYRVSGGREQYF
TRBD1 few TRBJ1-6 TRBV4-3 TGCGCCAGCAGCCTCGGGGGACAGGCCGATTCACCCCTCCACTTT CASSLGGQADSPLHF
NA NA TRBJ1-1 TRBV5-6 TGTGCCAGCAGCTTGGTTCACAGCCCTATTGAAGCTTTCTTT CASSLVHSPIEAFF
TRBD1 few TRBJ1-5 TRBV6-2/TRBV6-3 TGTGCCAGCAGACAAACACAGGGGAGCAATCAGCCCCAGCATTTT CASRQTQGSNQPQHF
NA NA TRBJ2-3 TRBV11-2 TGTGCCAGCAGCTTAGCCTCTTCTAGCACAGATACGCAGTATTTT CASSLASSSTDTQYF
TRBD1 NA TRBJ2-2 TRBV19 TGTGCCAGTAGTATAGGCTCAGGGGGCTTCGCCGGGGAGCTGTTTTTT CASSIGSGGFAGELFF
TRBD1 few TRBJ2-2 TRBV12-3/TRBV12-4 TGTGCCGGGATACAAACGGGACAGGGGAACACCGGGGAGCTGTTTTTT CAGIQTGQGNTGELFF
NA many TRBJ2-3 TRBV5-1 TGCGCCAGCAGCCCAGGGTTACAGGATACGCAGTATTTT CASSPGLQDTQYF
NA NA TRBJ2-3 TRBV18 TGTGCCAGCTCACTGAACAGGGTGGTCGATACGCAGTATTTT CASSLNRVVDTQYF
NA NA TRBJ1-4 TRBV2 TGTGCCAGCACCCCTACAGGGACCCATGAAAAACTGTTTTTT CASTPTGTHEKLFF
NA NA TRBJ2-3 TRBV10-3 TGTGCCACAGGCCTGACAGCTAGCACAGATACGCAGTATTTT CATGLTASTDTQYF
TRBD2 few TRBJ2-3 TRBV6-5 TGTGCCAGCAGTGTTAGCGGGGGGGACACAGATACGCAGTATTTT CASSVSGGDTDTQYF
NA many TRBJ1-5 TRBV30 TGTGCCTGGAGTCCCATGGGCAATCAGCCCCAGCATTTT CAWSPMGNQPQHF
NA NA TRBJ2-3 TRBV12-3/TRBV12-4 TGTGCCAGCAGTTTCCGCCTTACAGATACGCAGTATTTT CASSFRLTDTQYF
NA many TRBJ2-6 TRBV4-1 TGCGCCAGCAGCCAAGATTTTCGGGGGGCGCGGCTATCTTCTGGGGCCAACGTCCTGACTTTC CASSQDFRGARLSSGANVLTF
TRBD1 NA TRBJ1-2 TRBV12-3/TRBV12-4 TGTGCCAGCAGGACACGGACAGGGTGGGACTATGGCTACACCTTC CASRTRTGWDYGYTF
TRBD1 NA TRBJ1-1 TRBV2 TGTGCCAGCAGTGGACAGGGGAGGAACACTGAAGCTTTCTTT CASSGQGRNTEAFF
NA few TRBJ2-7 TRBV2 TGTGCCAGCAGTCGACAGGAATACGAGCAGTACTTC CASSRQEYEQYF
TRBD1 few TRBJ2-3 TRBV24-1 TGTGCCACCAGTGACCCGACAGGGAACGCAGATACGCAGTATTTT CATSDPTGNADTQYF